The 20 T cell receptor beta chains listed next were all sequenced from one sample in a study of patients and donors after allogeneic stem cell transplantation. TCRdb processed the RT-PCR reads anew with MiXCR; each CDR3 protein has one entry. Of 2,200 or so distinct CDR3 sequences listed, about 29% are singletons. The sequencing input was blood, either unsorted or a sorted T cell fraction (not recorded which). The receptors were gathered from a human donor who was either an allogeneic HSCT recipient or a stem cell or donor lymphocyte infusion donor (not recorded which). It is not recorded whose cells these are; they may come from a transplant donor.

The sample holds a few counts of this clonotype. The V and J genes are TRBV14 and TRBJ1-2, with TRBD1 as a possible D gene (6 bases). Germline V gene lookup returns CDR1 SGHDN and CDR2 FVKESK. CDR3 length equals 16 residues. V lost 0 bases, J lost 0 bases, and 11 bases lay in between. CDR3 nucleotides: TGTGCCAGCAGCCAAGACAGGGGAATAGCTAACTATGGCTACACCTTC. Encoded protein: CASSQDRGIANYGYTF. The full variable domain, its missing parts supplied by reference TRBV14 and TRBJ1-2, is EAGVTQFPSHSVIEKGQTVTLRCDPISGHDNLYWYRRVMGKEIKFLLHFVKESKQDESGMPNNRFLAERTGGTYSTLKVQPAELEDSGVYFCASSQDRGIANYGYTFGSGTRLTVV.

The J gene is TRBJ2-7, the V gene TRBV20-1; TRBD2 matches at 11 bases. The CDR3 sequence is 15 residues long. Per the germline V gene, CDR1 is DFQATT and CDR2 is SNEGSKA (reference sequence). Unmatched junction bases numbered 9, after V lost 3 bases and J lost 5 bases. The chain's CDR3 is CSARISGRVRDEQYF. The CDR3 nucleotides are TGCAGTGCTAGGATTAGCGGGAGGGTAAGGGACGAGCAGTACTTC.

There are a few counts of this clonotype. The V call is TRBV3-1, the J call TRBJ2-1; 7 nucleotides line up with TRBD1. Germline V gene data show CDR1 as LGHDT and CDR2 as YNNKEL (reference sequence). This CDR3 contains 12 residues. V dropped 3 bases and J dropped 11; count of bases not matched to a gene: 4. CDR3 bases: TGTGCCAGCAGCCACCTACAGGGGCAGCAGTTCTTC. It encodes CASSHLQGQQFF.

The rearrangement joins TRBV5-4 to TRBJ1-4; D not resolved. Between the trimmed V and J ends, which lost 4 bases and 5 bases, there was a span of 9 bases. This CDR3 comprises 13 residues. In germline, CDR1 is SGHNT, CDR2 YYREEE (reference sequence). The CDR3 here is CASSVRENEKLFF. In DNA, the CDR3 is TGTGCCAGCAGCGTACGGGAGAATGAAAAACTGTTTTTT.

This chain uses TRBV4-3 with TRBJ2-5; 8 bases line up with TRBD1. This CDR3 contains 16 residues. Trimming cost V 2 bases and J 5 bases; bases outside gene matches: 10. The germline V gene has CDR1 LGHNA and CDR2 YSLEER. CDR3 sequence (DNA): TGCGCCAGCAGCCAAAACCCCGGGAGACAGGGGGAGACCCAGTACTTC. Translation gives CASSQNPGRQGETQYF.

The chain has TRBV2 and TRBJ2-1; D call uncertain. The germline CDR1 and CDR2 sequences are SNHLY and FYNNEI. The CDR3 contains 11 residues. V was shortened by 6 bases and J by 5 bases, with 5 bases between the two germline ends. The CDR3 DNA reads as TGTGCCAGCAGAGATAACAATGAGCAGTTCTTC. It encodes CASRDNNEQFF.

The gene calls are TRBV13 and TRBJ1-2; 7 bases are a match to TRBD1. Losses at the gene ends were 0 bases for V and 8 bases for J; bases not matched to a gene: 21. The CDR3 spans 19 residues. Germline V gene lookup returns CDR1 PRHDT and CDR2 FYEKMQ (reference sequence). This chain's CDR3 is CASSLGLSGDSGDSRGYTF. In DNA form, the CDR3 reads TGTGCCAGCAGCTTAGGCCTAAGCGGGGATTCAGGGGACAGTCGAGGCTACACCTTC.

The V and J genes are TRBV6-2 or TRBV6-3 and TRBJ2-7; 9 positions agree with TRBD2. The germline CDR1 and CDR2 sequences are MNHEY and SVGEGT. The junction had 8 bases not matched to a gene; V was cut back by 7 bases and J by 4 bases. The CDR3 loop spans 14 amino acids. The CDR3 coding sequence is TGTGCCAGCACCCGACTAGCGGATACGTACGAGCAGTACTTC. It is translated as CASTRLADTYEQYF.

This sequence joins TRBV15 and TRBJ1-6, with unresolved D. The CDR3 loop spans 13 amino acids. With 1 base removed from V and 9 bases from J, the gap between germline ends came to 7 bases. Germline assignment: CDR1 LNHNV and CDR2 YYDKDF (reference sequence). The CDR3: CATSRGRGSPLHF. The DNA for the CDR3 is TGTGCCACCAGCAGAGGGAGAGGTTCACCCCTCCACTTT.

The V call is TRBV11-1, the J call TRBJ2-1; 7 nucleotides align to TRBD1. Looked up from germline, CDR1 is SGHAT and CDR2 is FQDESV (reference sequence). The V and J ends lost 5 bases and 3 bases, in that order; junction bases with no gene match: 13. There are 17 residues in the CDR3. In DNA, the CDR3 is TGTGCCAGCAGCCCTGGGTTTAGGGGGCCTATCTACAATGAGCAGTTCTTC. The encoded protein is CASSPGFRGPIYNEQFF.

The chain links TRBV11-3 to TRBJ2-3; no definite D call. The V end was cut by 5 bases, the J end by 8 bases, with 23 bases between. The CDR3 spans 16 residues. The germline gives CDR1 SGHNT, CDR2 YENEEA. The CDR3 coding sequence is TGTGCCAGCAGCCCTCAAACTACAGCCGCCGTTGGTACGCAGTATTTT. It encodes CASSPQTTAAVGTQYF. Filled out from reference TRBV11-3 and TRBJ2-3, the complete variable domain reads EAGVVQSPRYKIIEKKQPVAFWCNPISGHNTLYWYLQNLGQGPELLIRYENEEAVDDSQLPKDRFSAERLKGVDSTLKIQPAELGDSAVYLCASSPQTTAAVGTQYFGPGTRLTVL.

Within the sample, this clonotype is large. V is TRBV5-1 and J is TRBJ2-5, with D possibly being TRBD1 or TRBD2 (6 bases each). Trimming cost V 4 bases and J 2 bases, with 9 bases left between them. This CDR3 comprises 13 residues. From germline, CDR1 is SGHRS and CDR2 YFSETQ. The CDR3 region is CASSRGAQETQYF. CDR3 DNA: TGCGCCAGCAGCAGGGGGGCTCAAGAGACCCAGTACTTC.

J is TRBJ2-3 and V is TRBV3-1; no firm D call. V was trimmed by 0 bases and J by 6 bases, leaving 4 bases between them. Per the germline V gene, CDR1 is LGHDT and CDR2 is YNNKEL (reference sequence). The CDR3 is 12 amino acids. CDR3 sequence (DNA): TGTGCCAGCAGCCAAGAGAGGGATACGCAGTATTTT. Translating gives CASSQERDTQYF.

This chain uses TRBV28 with TRBJ2-6; D gene uncertain. The CDR3 totals 14 residues. Trimming took off 7 bases at V and 0 bases at J, with 7 bases between the two ends. The germline gives CDR1 MDHEN, CDR2 SYDVKM. CDR3 sequence reads: CASNQDSGANVLTF. CDR3 nucleotide sequence: TGTGCCAGCAATCAAGACTCTGGGGCCAACGTCCTGACTTTC.

J is TRBJ2-5 and V is TRBV7-2; no reliable D call. This CDR3 has 11 residues. Germline loops: CDR1 SGHTA, CDR2 FQGNSA. Trimming cost V 7 bases and J 2 bases, with 5 bases left between them. The chain's CDR3 is CASKEQETQYF. The CDR3 nucleotides read TGTGCCAGCAAAGAACAAGAGACCCAGTACTTC.

The chain has TRBV12-3 or TRBV12-4 and TRBJ2-2, with D unclear. Trimming pared 7 bases from V and 1 base from J, leaving 7 bases between. The CDR3 runs to 13 residues. Here the CDR3 reads CASTLGNTGELFF. In nucleotides, the CDR3 is TGTGCCAGCACCCTAGGGAACACCGGGGAGCTGTTTTTT.

The table lists this clonotype with a few counts. The rearrangement uses TRBV4-1 and TRBJ2-5; unclear D gene. The CDR3 totals 14 residues. Germline-derived CDR1 and CDR2 are MGHRA and YSYEKL. Trimming pared 1 base from V and 2 bases from J, leaving 8 bases between. CDR3 region: CASSQANHQETQYF. CDR3 coding DNA: TGCGCCAGCAGCCAAGCCAACCATCAAGAGACCCAGTACTTC.

The rearrangement links TRBV5-1 to TRBJ2-4; 8 positions match TRBD2. Germline V gene data show CDR1 as SGHRS and CDR2 as YFSETQ. Trimming cost V 3 bases and J 9 bases; bases outside gene matches: 8. There are 14 residues in the CDR3. The CDR3, as DNA: TGCGCCAGCAGCTCGGGAGGGCAATTGGGCATTCAGTACTTC. Translated, it gives CASSSGGQLGIQYF. Together with reference TRBV5-1 and TRBJ2-4, the CDR3 gives the full variable domain: KAGVTQTPRYLIKTRGQQVTLSCSPISGHRSVSWYQQTPGQGLQFLFEYFSETQRNKGNFPGRFSGRQFSNSRSEMNVSTLELGDSALYLCASSSGGQLGIQYFGAGTRLSVL.

The genes are TRBV15 and TRBJ2-6; D possibly corresponds to TRBD1 (6 bases). Trimming took 0 bases from V and 0 from J, leaving 9 bases between them. The CDR3 consists of 17 residues. CDR1 and CDR2 from the germline V gene are LNHNV and YYDKDF (reference sequence). CDR3 in DNA: TGTGCCACCAGCAGAGAGGACAGAAACTCTGGGGCCAACGTCCTGACTTTC. The encoded protein is CATSREDRNSGANVLTF.

J is TRBJ2-7 and V is TRBV11-1; a possible D gene is TRBD1 (6 bases). CDR3 length: 19 amino acids. Germline assignment: CDR1 SGHAT and CDR2 FQDESV (reference sequence). Trimming shortened V by 2 bases and J by 0 bases, and 23 bases separated the two germline ends. The CDR3 DNA reads as TGTGCCAGCAGCTTATTCCCACCCAAGGACAGTTTAAGCTCCTACGAGCAGTACTTC. Protein: CASSLFPPKDSLSSYEQYF.